This TCR beta chain is drawn from a study of a mutant IDH1 vaccine in newly diagnosed glioma. Study overall: The sex distribution of treated patients was about 60% male and about 38% female, with a mean age of 40.4 years. Most had both radiotherapy and temozolomide beforehand; others had only one. Week 47 marked visit V13, whereas week 35 marked visit V12. Findings of the study overall: Across multiple MHC alleles, around 92% of patients had vaccine-induced responses.

A word on this clone: Antigen unknown.

Germline CDR1 SGHTA, CDR2 FQGNSA. V was pared by 3 bases and J by 1 base, with 9 bases between. This CDR3 comprises 14 residues. The time point: week 35, safety follow-up. Topical imiquimod was applied with each vaccine dose, which held 300 ug of mutant IDH1 20-mer peptide. Sequencing used immunoSEQ multiplex PCR; TCRdb keeps in-frame clones, though not all of them. The sample carries roughly 60,000 clones, 65% to 75% recorded once. The chain uses TRBV7-2 and TRBJ1-1, with D possibly matching TRBD1 (5 bases). The clonotype comes from a man between 50 and 59 years old with glioma. Material: PBMCs, obtained from a glioma patient whose treatment included an IDH1 peptide vaccine. In nucleotides, the CDR3 is TGTGCCAGCAGCTTTGACAGTGGGAACACTGAAGCTTTCTTT. Translated: CASSFDSGNTEAFF. Looking up the rest from reference TRBV7-2 and TRBJ1-1 gives the full variable domain: GAGVSQSPSNKVTEKGKDVELRCDPISGHTALYWYRQSLGQGLEFLIYFQGNSAPDKSGLPSDRFSAERTGGSVSTLTIQRTQQEDSAVYLCASSFDSGNTEAFFGQGTRLTVV.